This record covers a single T cell receptor beta chain. This sample stems from a study of blood T cell repertoires in COVID-19. Study information: T cells, B-cell-depleted T cells, or PBMCs provided the cDNA or gDNA that served as material.

CDR1 and CDR2 (germline): MNHEY, SMNVEV (reference sequence). CDR3 length: 13 amino acids. V was pared by 5 bases and J by 6 bases, with 10 bases between. The repertoire was sequenced with immunoSEQ multiplex PCR; TCRdb's copy has only in-frame clones and lacks some. The sample lists 94,000 or so clones; 70% to 90% were seen once. The source of this sequence is a woman aged 70-85 years with acute or convalescent COVID-19. Sequenced sample: peripheral blood. V gene TRBV27 combines with J gene TRBJ2-2, with a weak D call TRBD1 (6 bases). CDR3 protein: CASSPWGPGELFF. The CDR3, as DNA: TGTGCCAGCAGTCCGTGGGGGCCCGGGGAGCTGTTTTTT.